The entry below gives a single TCR beta chain sequence along with its context. Clinical symptoms and serum thyroxine were used for diagnosis; TRAb, thyroid ultrasound and orbital computed tomography were also relied on. The data belong to a study of Graves' ophthalmopathy and Graves' hyperthyroidism. Transcripts of RNA were the source for amplifying TCR beta CDR3 regions. HTBI primers served in a first-round RT-PCR, which a second-round multiplex PCR followed. From the multiplex PCR reads, TCRdb called clonotypes with MiXCR, one entry per CDR3 protein. The table has around 1.1 million distinct CDR3 sequences, about 38% seen once. This CDR3 region has 14 residues. Germline V gene lookup returns CDR1 DFQATT and CDR2 SNEGSKA (reference sequence). Trimming took off 1 base at V and 2 bases at J, with 11 bases between the two ends.

The chain joins TRBV20-1 to TRBJ2-5; possible D gene TRBD2, 5 bases. The sample comprised peripheral blood or thyroid tissue (not recorded which). This TCR was recovered from an adult man with Graves' hyperthyroidism. The CDR3 DNA reads as TGCAGTGCTAGAGGCCGGGGTGGGCAAGAGACCCAGTACTTC. Encoded protein: CSARGRGGQETQYF.